This T cell receptor beta chain was sequenced for a study of T cells in Graves' hyperthyroidism and ophthalmopathy. RNA transcripts served as the template for amplifying TCR beta CDR3 regions. Primed by the HTBI set, a first-round RT-PCR was run on the TCR CDR3. TCRdb ran MiXCR on the multiplex PCR reads and lists one entry per CDR3 protein. The sample has around 500,000 distinct CDR3 sequences, 14% seen once. Regarding the study as a whole: Most clonotypes that expanded in the thyroid above 0.001 also showed up in blood.

These patients, aged 18 to 65, had recently diagnosed hyperthyroidism lasting under 2 months. Patients showing uncontrolled infection, other autoimmune disease, pregnancy or lactation were ineligible. The study based diagnoses on clinical symptoms, serum thyroxine and TRAb, thyroid ultrasound and orbital computed tomography. Of note for this clonotype: The antigen is undetermined.

The clonotype was recovered from a woman in her 40s with Graves' hyperthyroidism. What was sequenced was blood.

The CDR3 nucleotides read TGTGCCAGCAGCTTGTTAGCGGGCCCAGATACGCAGTATTTT. Translated, it gives CASSLLAGPDTQYF. The rearrangement uses TRBV5-6 and TRBJ2-3, with 7 bases fitting TRBD2. J was trimmed by 4 bases and V by 1 base; bases with no gene match: 3. Germline lookup yields CDR1 SGHDT and CDR2 YYEEEE. CDR3 length equals 14 residues.